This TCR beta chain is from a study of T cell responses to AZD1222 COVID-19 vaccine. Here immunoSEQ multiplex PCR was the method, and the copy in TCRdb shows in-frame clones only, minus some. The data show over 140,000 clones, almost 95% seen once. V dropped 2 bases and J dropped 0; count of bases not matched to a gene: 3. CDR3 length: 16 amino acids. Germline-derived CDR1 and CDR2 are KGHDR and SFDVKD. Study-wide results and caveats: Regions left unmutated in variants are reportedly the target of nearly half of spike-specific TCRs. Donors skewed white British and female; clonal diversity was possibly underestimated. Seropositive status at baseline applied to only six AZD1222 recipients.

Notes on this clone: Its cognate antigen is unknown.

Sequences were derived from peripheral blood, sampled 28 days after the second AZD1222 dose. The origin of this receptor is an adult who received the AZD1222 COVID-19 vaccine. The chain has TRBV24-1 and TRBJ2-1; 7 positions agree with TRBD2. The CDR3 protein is CATSDSGLVSYNEQFF. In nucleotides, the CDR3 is TGTGCCACCAGTGATTCCGGACTAGTCTCCTACAATGAGCAGTTCTTC.